This TCR beta chain was identified during a study of blood T cell repertoires in COVID-19. Study information: Spain, Italy and the United States supplied samples that represented acute and convalescent COVID-19. The analysed material was cDNA or gDNA that came from T cells, B-cell-depleted T cells, or PBMCs.

Trimming stripped 0 bases from V and 2 bases from J, with 8 bases between. Germline V gene sequence: CDR1 SGHRS, CDR2 YFSETQ. This CDR3 comprises 14 residues. As handled by the study authors: Reference gene primer amplification gave estimated nucleated cell counts. Generated by immunoSEQ multiplex PCR, the TCRdb table keeps only in-frame clones and is missing some. V, J and clone size are taken as reported in that table, and D and trimming were inferred from the DNA itself. This table holds some 180,000 clones, around 79% found once. The receptor was isolated from a man aged 50-60 years who had recovered from COVID-19. The material sequenced was peripheral blood. The J gene is TRBJ2-5, the V gene TRBV5-1, with D possibly TRBD1 on 6 matching bases. The CDR3 sequence is CASSLGGGQETQYF. The CDR3 DNA sequence: TGCGCCAGCAGCTTGGGAGGGGGACAAGAGACCCAGTACTTC.